This TCR beta chain was found in a study of blood T cell repertoires in COVID-19. Study at large: Samples representing acute and convalescent COVID-19 were sourced from the United States, Italy and Spain. The analysed material was cDNA or gDNA that came from T cells, B-cell-depleted T cells, or PBMCs.

Authors' methods: Estimation of nucleated cell counts was performed using reference gene primer amplification. The method was immunoSEQ multiplex PCR; TCRdb's version includes in-frame clones alone and lacks a portion of them. V, J and clone size were drawn from that table, and D and trimming were deduced from the DNA. The sample includes under 250,000 clones, roughly 85% seen only once; the top ten take about 3.8%. Germline lookup yields CDR1 SQVTM and CDR2 ANQGSEA. The V gene lost 4 bases and the J gene lost 7 bases, with 20 bases spanning the gap. This CDR3 has 14 residues. The chain combines TRBV29-1 with TRBJ2-7, with unresolved D. This sequence originates from a woman of 80 years or more with acute or convalescent COVID-19. The sequenced sample consisted of peripheral blood. Here the CDR3 reads CSVVRGDLGVEQYF. Written as DNA, the CDR3 is TGCAGCGTTGTAAGAGGAGACCTCGGCGTAGAGCAGTACTTC.